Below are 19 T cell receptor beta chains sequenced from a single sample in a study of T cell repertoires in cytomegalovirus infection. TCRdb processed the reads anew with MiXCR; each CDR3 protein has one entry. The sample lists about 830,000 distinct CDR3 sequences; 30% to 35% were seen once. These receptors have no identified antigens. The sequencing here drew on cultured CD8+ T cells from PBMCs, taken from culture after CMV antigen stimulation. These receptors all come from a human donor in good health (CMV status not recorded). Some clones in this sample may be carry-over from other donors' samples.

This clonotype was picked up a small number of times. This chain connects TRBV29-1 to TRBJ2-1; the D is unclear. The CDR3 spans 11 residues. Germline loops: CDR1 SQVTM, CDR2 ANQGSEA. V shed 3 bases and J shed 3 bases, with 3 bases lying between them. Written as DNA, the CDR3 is TGCAGCGTTGACAACTACAATGAGCAGTTCTTC. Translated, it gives CSVDNYNEQFF.

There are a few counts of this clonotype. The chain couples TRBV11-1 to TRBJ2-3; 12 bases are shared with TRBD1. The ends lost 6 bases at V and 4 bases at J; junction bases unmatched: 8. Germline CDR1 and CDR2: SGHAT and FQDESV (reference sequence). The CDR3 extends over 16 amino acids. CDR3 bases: TGTGCCAGCAGTACCTGGGACAGGGGGCCCTCAGATACGCAGTATTTT. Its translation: CASSTWDRGPSDTQYF.

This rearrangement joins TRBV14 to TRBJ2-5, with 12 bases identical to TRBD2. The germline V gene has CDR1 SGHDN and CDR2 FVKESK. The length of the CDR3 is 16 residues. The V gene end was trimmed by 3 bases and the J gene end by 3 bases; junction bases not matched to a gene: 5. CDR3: CASSQLLAGGEETQYF. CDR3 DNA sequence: TGTGCCAGCAGCCAGCTACTAGCGGGGGGCGAAGAGACCCAGTACTTC.

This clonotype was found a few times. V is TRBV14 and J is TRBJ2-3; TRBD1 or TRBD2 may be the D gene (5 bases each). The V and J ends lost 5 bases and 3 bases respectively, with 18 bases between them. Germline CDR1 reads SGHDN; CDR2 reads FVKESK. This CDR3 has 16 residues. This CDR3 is CASSARDRSETDTQYF. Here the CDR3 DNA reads TGTGCCAGCAGCGCCCGGGACCGAAGTGAAACAGATACGCAGTATTTT.

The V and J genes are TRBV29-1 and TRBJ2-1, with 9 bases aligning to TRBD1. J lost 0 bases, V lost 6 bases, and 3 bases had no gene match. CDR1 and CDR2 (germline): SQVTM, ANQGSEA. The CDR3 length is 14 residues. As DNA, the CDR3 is TGCAGCGTCGGGACAGGGAGCTCCTACAATGAGCAGTTCTTC. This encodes CSVGTGSSYNEQFF.

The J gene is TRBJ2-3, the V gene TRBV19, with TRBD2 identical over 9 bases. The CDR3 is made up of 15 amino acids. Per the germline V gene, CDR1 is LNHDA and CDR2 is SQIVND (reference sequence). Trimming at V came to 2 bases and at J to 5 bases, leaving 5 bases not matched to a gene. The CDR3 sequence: CASSIKGRGGDTQYF. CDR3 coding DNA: TGTGCCAGTAGTATAAAAGGGCGGGGGGGAGATACGCAGTATTTT. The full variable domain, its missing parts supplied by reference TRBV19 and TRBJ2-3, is DGGITQSPKYLFRKEGQNVTLSCEQNLNHDAMYWYRQDPGQGLRLIYYSQIVNDFQKGDIAEGYSVSREKKESFPLTVTSAQKNPTAFYLCASSIKGRGGDTQYFGPGTRLTVL.

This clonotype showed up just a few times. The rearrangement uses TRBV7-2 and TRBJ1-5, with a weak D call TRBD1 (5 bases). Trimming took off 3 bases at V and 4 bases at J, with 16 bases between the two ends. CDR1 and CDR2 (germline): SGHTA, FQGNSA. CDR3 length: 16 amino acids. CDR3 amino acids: CASSFSSPEGNQPQHF. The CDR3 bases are TGTGCCAGCAGCTTTTCTTCACCGGAGGGGAATCAGCCCCAGCATTTT.

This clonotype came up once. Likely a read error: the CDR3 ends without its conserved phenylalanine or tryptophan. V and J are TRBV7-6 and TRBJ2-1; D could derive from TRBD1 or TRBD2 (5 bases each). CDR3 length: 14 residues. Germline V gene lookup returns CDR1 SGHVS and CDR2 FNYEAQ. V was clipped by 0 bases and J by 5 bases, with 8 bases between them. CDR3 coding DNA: TGTGCCAGCAGCTTAGCTGGGACCAACAATGAGCAGTTCTAC. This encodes CASSLAGTNNEQFY.

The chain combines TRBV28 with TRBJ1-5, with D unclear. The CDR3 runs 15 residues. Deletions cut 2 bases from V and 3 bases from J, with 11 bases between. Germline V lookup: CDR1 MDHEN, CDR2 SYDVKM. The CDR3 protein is CASSLEGMDNQPQHF. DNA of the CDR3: TGTGCCAGCAGTTTAGAGGGAATGGACAATCAGCCCCAGCATTTT. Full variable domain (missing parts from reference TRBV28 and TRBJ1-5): DVKVTQSSRYLVKRTGEKVFLECVQDMDHENMFWYRQDPGLGLRLIYFSYDVKMKEKGDIPEGYSVSREKKERFSLILESASTNQTSMYLCASSLEGMDNQPQHFGDGTRLSIL.

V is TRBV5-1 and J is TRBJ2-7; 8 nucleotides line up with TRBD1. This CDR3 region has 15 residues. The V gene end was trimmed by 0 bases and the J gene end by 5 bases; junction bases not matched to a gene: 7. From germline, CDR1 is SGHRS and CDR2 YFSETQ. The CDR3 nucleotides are TGCGCCAGCAGCTTGGCCCGACAGGGGATACACGAGCAGTACTTC. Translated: CASSLARQGIHEQYF.

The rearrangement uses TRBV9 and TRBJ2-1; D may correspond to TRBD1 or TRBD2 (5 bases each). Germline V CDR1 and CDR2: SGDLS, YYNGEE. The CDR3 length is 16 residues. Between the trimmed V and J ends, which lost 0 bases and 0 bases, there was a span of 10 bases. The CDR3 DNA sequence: TGTGCCAGCAGCGTAGCCGGGACCGACTCCTACAATGAGCAGTTCTTC. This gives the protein CASSVAGTDSYNEQFF.

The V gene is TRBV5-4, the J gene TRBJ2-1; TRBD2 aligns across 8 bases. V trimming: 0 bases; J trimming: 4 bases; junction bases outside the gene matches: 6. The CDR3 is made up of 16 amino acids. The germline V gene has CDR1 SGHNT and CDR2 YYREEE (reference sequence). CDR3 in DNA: TGTGCCAGCAGCTTGGGGTCGCGGGGGGCATACAATGAGCAGTTCTTC. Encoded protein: CASSLGSRGAYNEQFF.

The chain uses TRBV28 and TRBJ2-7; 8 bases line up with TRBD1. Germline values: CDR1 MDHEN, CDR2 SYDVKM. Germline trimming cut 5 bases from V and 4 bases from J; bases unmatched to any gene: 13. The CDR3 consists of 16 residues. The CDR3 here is CASSPTGGRYRYEQYV. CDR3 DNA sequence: TGTGCCAGCAGTCCTACAGGGGGTCGATATCGGTACGAGCAGTACGTC.

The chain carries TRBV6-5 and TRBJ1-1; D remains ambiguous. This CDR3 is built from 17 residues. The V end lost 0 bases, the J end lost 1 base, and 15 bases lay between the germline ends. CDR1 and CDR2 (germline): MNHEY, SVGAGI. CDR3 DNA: TGTGCCAGCAGTTACTCGATTTCCGTGGGCGGGAACACTGAAGCTTTCTTT. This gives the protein CASSYSISVGGNTEAFF.

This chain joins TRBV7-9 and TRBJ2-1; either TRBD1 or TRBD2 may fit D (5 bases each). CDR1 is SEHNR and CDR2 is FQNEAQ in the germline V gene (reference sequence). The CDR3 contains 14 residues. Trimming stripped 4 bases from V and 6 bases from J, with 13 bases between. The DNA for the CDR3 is TGTGCCAGCAGCTCGGGCGCCGGGGCCAATGAGCAGTTCTTC. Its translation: CASSSGAGANEQFF.

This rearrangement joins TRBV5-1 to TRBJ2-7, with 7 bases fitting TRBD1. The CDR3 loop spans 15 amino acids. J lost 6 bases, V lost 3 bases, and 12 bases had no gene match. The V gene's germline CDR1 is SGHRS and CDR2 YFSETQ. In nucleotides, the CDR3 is TGCGCCAGCAGCTCACAGGGGAACGGAGCGGTCGAGCAGTACTTC. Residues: CASSSQGNGAVEQYF. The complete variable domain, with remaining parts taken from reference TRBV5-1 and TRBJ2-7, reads KAGVTQTPRYLIKTRGQQVTLSCSPISGHRSVSWYQQTPGQGLQFLFEYFSETQRNKGNFPGRFSGRQFSNSRSEMNVSTLELGDSALYLCASSSQGNGAVEQYFGPGTRLTVT.

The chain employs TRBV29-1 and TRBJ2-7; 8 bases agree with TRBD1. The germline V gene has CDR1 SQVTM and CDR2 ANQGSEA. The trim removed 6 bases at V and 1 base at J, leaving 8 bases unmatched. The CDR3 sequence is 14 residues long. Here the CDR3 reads CSVAGTGKSYEQYF. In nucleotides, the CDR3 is TGCAGCGTCGCCGGGACAGGTAAATCCTACGAGCAGTACTTC.

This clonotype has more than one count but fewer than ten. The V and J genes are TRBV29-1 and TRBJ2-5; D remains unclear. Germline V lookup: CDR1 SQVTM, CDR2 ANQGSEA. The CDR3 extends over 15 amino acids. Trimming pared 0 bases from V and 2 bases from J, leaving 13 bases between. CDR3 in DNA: TGCAGCGTTGAAGAAGAAGCCCGGGCTCAAGAGACCCAGTACTTC. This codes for CSVEEEARAQETQYF. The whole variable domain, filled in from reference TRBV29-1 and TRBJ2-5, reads SAVISQKPSRDICQRGTSLTIQCQVDSQVTMMFWYRQQPGQSLTLIATANQGSEATYESGFVIDKFPISRPNLTFSTLTVSNMSPEDSSIYLCSVEEEARAQETQYFGPGTRLLVL.

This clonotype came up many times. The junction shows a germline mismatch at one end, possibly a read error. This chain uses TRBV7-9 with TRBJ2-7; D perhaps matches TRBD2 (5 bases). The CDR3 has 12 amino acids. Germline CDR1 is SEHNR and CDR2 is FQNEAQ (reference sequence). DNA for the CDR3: TGTGCCAGCAGCCCAGAGGGTAGGCGAACGCGCTTC. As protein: CASSPEGRRTRF.